The 32 T cell receptor beta chains given below trace back to one sample, sequenced in a study of T cells in Graves' hyperthyroidism and ophthalmopathy (dated by TCRdb to about 2019). Library generation was performed with multiplex PCR. Sequencing took place on an Illumina HiSeq 2000. The TCR beta CDR3 regions were amplified from the RNA transcripts. The TCR CDR3 was subjected to a first round of RT-PCR using the HTBI primer set and the Qiagen OneStep RT-PCR kit. TCRdb trimmed public reads at Q25 via fastp, called clones via MiXCR and kept in-frame beta chains. When rows share a CDR3 protein, they turn into one entry using the most common DNA and genes. The sample yields around 340,000 distinct CDR3 sequences; 15% to 20% were counted once. 45% to 50% of the sample is taken by the ten largest. Sequencing was carried out using blood. All receptors come from a woman in her fifties or sixties with Graves' hyperthyroidism.

V and J are TRBV7-9 and TRBJ2-2, with 11 bases lining up with TRBD2. The trim removed 5 bases at V and 0 bases at J, leaving 11 bases unmatched. The CDR3 sequence is 19 residues long. Germline CDR1 reads SEHNR; CDR2 reads FQNEAQ (reference sequence). The CDR3 region has the DNA TGTGCCAGCAGCGGCTACAGCTCGGGACTAGCGGCGAACACCGGGGAGCTGTTTTTT. Its protein is CASSGYSSGLAANTGELFF.

At least ten counts were recorded for this clonotype. V and J are TRBV30 and TRBJ2-3; 11 bases agree with TRBD1. V lost 1 base and J lost 5; bases outside the gene matches: 5. The germline V gene encodes CDR1 GTSNPN and CDR2 SVGIG (reference sequence). CDR3 length: 15 residues. CDR3 DNA sequence: TGTGCCTGGAGTGGAGGACAGGGGGCAGGAGATACGCAGTATTTT. Its translation is CAWSGGQGAGDTQYF.

This clonotype was recorded at least ten times. CDR3 in amino acids: CASSQEGVYGYTF. Written as DNA, the CDR3 is TGTGCCAGCAGCCAAGAGGGGGTCTATGGCTACACCTTC. The chain combines TRBV3-1 with TRBJ1-2, with TRBD1 as a possible D gene (5 bases). Germline assignment: CDR1 LGHDT and CDR2 YNNKEL (reference sequence). The CDR3 runs 13 residues. V lost 0 bases and J 4 bases, leaving 6 bases between the germline ends.

In this sample, this clonotype turned up many times. The chain is built from TRBV18 and TRBJ1-1; D gene uncertain. The V and J ends lost 7 bases and 1 base respectively, with 10 bases between them. Germline V gives CDR1 KGHSH, CDR2 LQKENI. The length of the CDR3 is 13 residues. The CDR3 reads CASLGVENTEAFF. The CDR3 nucleotides are TGTGCCAGCTTGGGAGTGGAGAACACTGAAGCTTTCTTT.

This clonotype came up a few times. The chain employs TRBV19 and TRBJ2-1; 9 bases are shared with TRBD2. V was clipped by 7 bases and J by 7 bases; unmatched bases: 11. The germline V gene encodes CDR1 LNHDA and CDR2 SQIVND (reference sequence). This CDR3 contains 15 residues. The CDR3 DNA reads as TGTGCCAGTAACCTTGGGCGGGGGGGCCGGAATGAGCAGTTCTTC. Its protein product is CASNLGRGGRNEQFF.

This clonotype was observed many times. V usage is TRBV28 and J usage is TRBJ2-1, with D perhaps matching TRBD1 (6 bases). Germline CDR1 and CDR2: MDHEN and SYDVKM. The CDR3 spans 12 residues. Trimming shortened V by 6 bases and J by 7 bases, and 10 bases separated the two germline ends. CDR3 DNA: TGTGCCAGCAGGACAACAGGGAATGAGCAGTTCTTC. The encoded protein is CASRTTGNEQFF.

This clonotype was detected ten times or more. This rearrangement joins TRBV7-2 to TRBJ1-2; D not certain. The germline V gene encodes CDR1 SGHTA and CDR2 FQGNSA. Trimming pared 1 base from V and 2 bases from J, leaving 14 bases between. The CDR3 sequence is 16 residues long. The CDR3 sequence: CASSLDAIPVNYGYTF. CDR3 nucleotide sequence: TGTGCCAGCAGCTTAGATGCGATACCTGTGAACTATGGCTACACCTTC.

This clonotype was seen only a few times. The chain has TRBV7-3 and TRBJ2-1, with D possibly being TRBD2 (5 bases). Germline-derived CDR1 and CDR2 are SGHTA and FQGTGA. V lost 4 bases, J lost 3 bases, and 7 bases lay in between. The CDR3 totals 13 residues. The CDR3 DNA reads TGTGCCAGCAGCTCCGGGGACTACAATGAGCAGTTCTTC. Translation gives CASSSGDYNEQFF.

In its sample, this clonotype was seen many times. This chain joins TRBV11-2 and TRBJ2-7; a weak D match, TRBD1 (5 bases). Germline V CDR1 and CDR2: SGHAT, FQNNGV. CDR3 length: 17 amino acids. V lost 0 bases and J 2 bases, leaving 17 bases between the germline ends. In DNA form, the CDR3 reads TGTGCCAGCAGCTTAGACCCGGCTATAGGGGCCACCTACGAGCAGTACTTC. The encoded protein is CASSLDPAIGATYEQYF.

This clonotype was seen at least ten times. V gene TRBV6-1 combines with J gene TRBJ2-1, with TRBD2 matching over 10 bases. Trimming cost V 3 bases and J 2 bases; bases outside gene matches: 1. Germline-derived CDR1 and CDR2 are MNHNS and SASEGT. The CDR3 spans 15 residues. DNA of the CDR3: TGTGCCAGCAGTGATGGACTAGCGGCCTACAATGAGCAGTTCTTC. Encoded protein: CASSDGLAAYNEQFF.

This clonotype showed up just a few times. The chain combines TRBV27 with TRBJ2-7; 8 nucleotides align to TRBD2. The J segment lost 0 bases and the V segment lost 6 bases, leaving 7 bases of the junction unmatched. The CDR3 is made up of 15 amino acids. Per germline, CDR1 MNHEY and CDR2 SMNVEV (reference sequence). The CDR3 nucleotides are TGTGCCAGCAGAAGAGAGCGGGAGAGCTCCTACGAGCAGTACTTC. As protein: CASRRERESSYEQYF.

Regarding this clonotype: The CDR3 does not close with the conserved phenylalanine or tryptophan, likely indicating a read error. The gene calls are TRBV28 and TRBJ2-2, with 13 bases lining up with TRBD2. Germline V gives CDR1 MDHEN, CDR2 SYDVKM. The V and J ends lost 2 bases and 7 bases, in that order; junction bases with no gene match: 4. This CDR3 has 16 amino acids. Here the CDR3 DNA reads TGTGCCAGCAGTTTACTGGGACTAGCGGGGAACGGGGAGCTGTTTCTT. As protein: CASSLLGLAGNGELFL.

This clonotype was counted at least ten times. This chain links TRBV12-3 or TRBV12-4 with TRBJ2-1; possibly TRBD1 for D (5 bases). V was cut by 3 bases and J by 7 bases, with 13 bases left in between. This CDR3 contains 14 residues. The CDR3 DNA is TGTGCCAGCAGTTTTCTAGGGGTGGGAAATGAGCAGTTCTTC. Translation: CASSFLGVGNEQFF.

The sample holds many counts of this clonotype. The CDR3 is CASIGPWGGGNEQFF. Here the CDR3 DNA reads TGTGCCAGCATCGGACCTTGGGGTGGGGGTAATGAGCAGTTCTTC. The J gene is TRBJ2-1, the V gene TRBV28; D is perhaps TRBD1 or TRBD2 (5 bases each). V dropped 7 bases and J dropped 7 bases, with 20 bases sitting between them. The length of the CDR3 is 15 residues. Germline CDR1 MDHEN, CDR2 SYDVKM. The complete variable domain, with remaining parts taken from reference TRBV28 and TRBJ2-1, reads DVKVTQSSRYLVKRTGEKVFLECVQDMDHENMFWYRQDPGLGLRLIYFSYDVKMKEKGDIPEGYSVSREKKERFSLILESASTNQTSMYLCASIGPWGGGNEQFFGPGTRLTVL.

At least ten counts were recorded for this clonotype. J is TRBJ2-1 and V is TRBV11-2; D is ambiguous. The CDR3 is made up of 16 amino acids. Per germline, CDR1 SGHAT and CDR2 FQNNGV. Trimming left V 1 base short and J 8 bases short, with 18 bases between. The CDR3 here is CASSLGARLPGHEQFF. For the CDR3, the DNA is TGTGCCAGCAGCTTAGGGGCCCGGCTGCCAGGACATGAGCAGTTCTTC.

The rearrangement uses TRBV2 and TRBJ2-5; maybe TRBD1 (6 bases). The V end lost 7 bases, the J end lost 1 base, and 13 bases lay between the germline ends. The CDR3 is 14 amino acids. The germline gives CDR1 SNHLY, CDR2 FYNNEI. As DNA, the CDR3 is TGTGCCAGCAACTTACAGGGAATCCAAGAGACCCAGTACTTC. Protein sequence: CASNLQGIQETQYF. Complete variable domain (other parts from reference TRBV2 and TRBJ2-5): EPEVTQTPSHQVTQMGQEVILRCVPISNHLYFYWYRQILGQKVEFLVSFYNNEISEKSEIFDDQFSVERPDGSNFTLKIRSTKLEDSAMYFCASNLQGIQETQYFGPGTRLLVL.

The table lists this clonotype with many counts. This chain connects TRBV11-2 to TRBJ1-2; D remains unclear. The CDR3 totals 14 residues. Trimming shortened V by 5 bases and J by 3 bases, and 13 bases separated the two germline ends. Germline CDR1 reads SGHAT; CDR2 reads FQNNGV. The CDR3 sequence: CASSRRRVDYGYTF. CDR3 coding DNA: TGTGCCAGCAGCCGCCGGAGGGTAGACTATGGCTACACCTTC.

This clonotype has ten or more counts. The rearrangement uses TRBV7-2 and TRBJ2-3; the D is unclear. V dropped 4 bases and J dropped 1 base, with 18 bases sitting between them. This CDR3 is 17 amino acids long. From germline, CDR1 is SGHTA and CDR2 FQGNSA. In DNA, the CDR3 is TGTGCCAGCAGCTCCACCCAGGCGGCCCTTGGCACAGATACGCAGTATTTT. It specifies CASSSTQAALGTDTQYF.

This clonotype was seen more than once but under ten times. At one end, the junction sequence differs from germline, possibly due to a read error. The chain carries TRBV5-1 and TRBJ1-3, with D perhaps matching TRBD1 (6 bases). Germline-derived CDR1 and CDR2 are SGHRS and YFSETQ. The CDR3 spans 15 residues. Written as DNA, the CDR3 is TGCGCCAGCAGCTTGGAAGGGGGTTCTGCAAACACCATATATTTT. This encodes CASSLEGGSANTIYF.

V and J are TRBV29-1 and TRBJ2-7, with TRBD2 matching over 10 bases. The CDR3 is 17 residues long. CDR1 and CDR2 from the germline V gene are SQVTM and ANQGSEA. V was clipped by 4 bases and J by 7 bases; unmatched bases: 19. The chain's CDR3 is CSVAWGYGTSAEGEQYF. CDR3 in DNA: TGCAGCGTTGCATGGGGGTATGGGACTAGCGCAGAAGGGGAGCAGTACTTC.

The chain joins TRBV5-1 to TRBJ2-3, with D perhaps matching TRBD1 (5 bases). V lost 0 bases, J lost 3 bases, and 14 bases lay in between. Germline lookup yields CDR1 SGHRS and CDR2 YFSETQ. The CDR3 covers 16 residues. The CDR3 DNA is TGCGCCAGCAGCTTGGCGCGGCAGGGTGGGACAGATACGCAGTATTTT. It is translated as CASSLARQGGTDTQYF.

This chain links TRBV20-1 with TRBJ1-4; 7 nucleotides agree with TRBD1. From germline, CDR1 is DFQATT and CDR2 SNEGSKA (reference sequence). The CDR3 sequence is 14 residues long. V was pared by 2 bases and J by 8 bases, with 8 bases of the junction left unmatched. The CDR3 coding sequence is TGCAGTGCTAGAAAACCGACAGGGAAAGAAAAACTGTTTTTT. Protein product: CSARKPTGKEKLFF.

This clonotype showed up many times. The chain has TRBV2 and TRBJ2-7, with no clear D. This CDR3 region has 12 residues. From germline, CDR1 is SNHLY and CDR2 FYNNEI. V lost 7 bases and J lost 2, with 9 bases in between. CDR3 loop: CASKAAPYEQYF. In nucleotides, the CDR3 is TGTGCCAGCAAGGCGGCCCCCTACGAGCAGTACTTC.

The chain joins TRBV5-8 to TRBJ2-3; no firm D call. Per germline, CDR1 SGHTS and CDR2 YDEGEE. This CDR3 is 16 amino acids long. V shed 2 bases and J shed 5 bases, with 18 bases lying between them. The CDR3 region is CASSLGRIGQGDTQYF. CDR3 sequence (DNA): TGTGCCAGCAGCTTAGGGCGCATCGGGCAAGGAGATACGCAGTATTTT.

The chain links TRBV12-3 or TRBV12-4 to TRBJ1-5; TRBD1 might be the D (6 bases). V lost 7 bases and J lost 7, with 14 bases in between. The CDR3 runs to 13 residues. The CDR3, as DNA: TGTGCCAGCACTAGAGGGGGGTGGCAGCCCCAGCATTTT. Translated, it gives CASTRGGWQPQHF.

The rearrangement joins TRBV7-3 to TRBJ1-4; TRBD1 matches at 7 bases. Looked up from germline, CDR1 is SGHTA and CDR2 is FQGTGA. V trimming: 6 bases; J trimming: 8 bases; junction bases outside the gene matches: 15. This CDR3 has 16 residues. The CDR3 DNA follows: TGTGCCAGCAGTTACCGGGCCTCGGACAGGTGGGAAAAACTGTTTTTT. The encoded protein is CASSYRASDRWEKLFF.

This clonotype was observed many times. The chain couples TRBV6-1 to TRBJ1-2; TRBD1 matches 9 bases. V trimming: 6 bases; J trimming: 8 bases; junction bases outside the gene matches: 13. CDR3 size: 15 residues. Germline loops: CDR1 MNHNS, CDR2 SASEGT. CDR3 in DNA: TGTGCCAGCAGCCTCACCGGGGACAGGGCGCGAGGCTACACCTTC. Amino acid sequence: CASSLTGDRARGYTF.

The sample holds a few counts of this clonotype. The rearrangement uses TRBV19 and TRBJ2-2; D perhaps matches TRBD2 (5 bases). Deletions cut 3 bases from V and 6 bases from J, with 5 bases between. Germline V gene data show CDR1 as LNHDA and CDR2 as SQIVND (reference sequence). The CDR3 totals 12 residues. This CDR3 is CASSMRAGELFF. The CDR3 nucleotides read TGTGCCAGTAGTATGAGGGCCGGGGAGCTGTTTTTT.

This clonotype was counted ten times or more. The chain joins TRBV30 to TRBJ1-1; D gene uncertain. The length of the CDR3 is 13 residues. In germline, CDR1 is GTSNPN, CDR2 SVGIG (reference sequence). V was shortened by 0 bases and J by 2 bases, with 7 bases between the two germline ends. CDR3: CAWSVAPNTEAFF. CDR3 bases: TGTGCCTGGAGTGTTGCCCCAAACACTGAAGCTTTCTTT.

This clonotype has at least ten counts. This chain connects TRBV18 to TRBJ2-3, with D possibly being TRBD2 (5 bases). Germline assignment: CDR1 KGHSH and CDR2 LQKENI. The CDR3 spans 14 residues. V was shortened by 3 bases and J by 2 bases, with 9 bases between the two germline ends. The CDR3 region is CASSPRLFTDTQYF. DNA of the CDR3: TGTGCCAGCTCACCTCGACTATTCACAGATACGCAGTATTTT.

This rearrangement joins TRBV15 to TRBJ2-1, with D hard to call. Germline CDR1 and CDR2: LNHNV and YYDKDF (reference sequence). The CDR3 sequence is 15 residues long. V was trimmed by 4 bases and J by 0 bases, leaving 10 bases between them. The DNA for the CDR3 is TGTGCCACCAGCACTGCCCTCAGCTCCTACAATGAGCAGTTCTTC. Translated, it gives CATSTALSSYNEQFF.

This clonotype appeared a few times. The gene calls are TRBV7-9 and TRBJ2-7, with a possible D match to TRBD1 (5 bases). The CDR3 is 14 residues long. With 1 base removed from V and 6 bases from J, the gap between germline ends came to 13 bases. The germline V gene has CDR1 SEHNR and CDR2 FQNEAQ (reference sequence). The DNA for the CDR3 is TGTGCCAGCAGCTTAGGGGGCGCTAGGCTCGAGCAGTACTTC. It codes for CASSLGGARLEQYF.